These 7 T cell receptor beta chains originate from one sample sequenced in a study of blood T cell repertoires in COVID-19. The protocol was immunoSEQ multiplex PCR, while the TCRdb copy is restricted to in-frame clones and leaves out a portion. The data hold about 670,000 clones, with 75% to 90% observed a single time. The source material was peripheral blood. The source of these receptors is a woman aged 18-30 years with acute or convalescent COVID-19.

V and J are TRBV2 and TRBJ2-7; D is possibly TRBD1 (5 bases). The V and J ends lost 3 bases and 6 bases respectively, with 18 bases between them. Per the germline V gene, CDR1 is SNHLY and CDR2 is FYNNEI. CDR3 length equals 15 residues. This CDR3 is CASSDSSRVGSEQYF. The CDR3 nucleotides are TGTGCCAGCAGTGATTCCTCCAGGGTTGGAAGCGAGCAGTACTTC.

The genes are TRBV6-5 and TRBJ2-5, with no clear D. From germline, CDR1 is MNHEY and CDR2 SVGAGI. The CDR3 sequence is 14 residues long. V lost 0 bases and J 3 bases, leaving 8 bases between the germline ends. The CDR3 loop reads CASSYSNGEETQYF. The CDR3 bases are TGTGCCAGCAGTTACTCAAACGGTGAAGAGACCCAGTACTTC.

Comment on this clone: This sample includes further DNA sequences coding for the same CDR3. The chain joins TRBV11-2 to TRBJ1-2; 9 nucleotides match TRBD1. Trimming took 3 bases from V and 3 from J; bases not matched to a gene: 2. The CDR3 covers 14 residues. Looked up from germline, CDR1 is SGHAT and CDR2 is FQNNGV. CDR3 bases: TGTGCCAGCAGCTTGGGACAGGGAGACTATGGCTACACCTTC. This sequence encodes CASSLGQGDYGYTF. Together with reference TRBV11-2 and TRBJ1-2, the CDR3 gives the full variable domain: EAGVAQSPRYKIIEKRQSVAFWCNPISGHATLYWYQQILGQGPKLLIQFQNNGVVDDSQLPKDRFSAERLKGVDSTLKIQPAKLEDSAVYLCASSLGQGDYGYTFGSGTRLTVV.

This clone was seen only a few times. The chain combines TRBV6-1 with TRBJ1-6; D is uncertain. From germline, CDR1 is MNHNS and CDR2 SASEGT. Trimming shortened V by 1 base and J by 4 bases, and 11 bases separated the two germline ends. CDR3 length: 16 residues. The CDR3 region is CASSEVKGRYNSPLHF. CDR3 coding DNA: TGTGCCAGCAGTGAAGTTAAAGGGAGGTATAATTCACCCCTCCACTTT.

CDR3 nucleotides: TGTGCCTGGAGTGGGGACCCCCGCGAGGGGGCCCAGCATTTT. This translates into CAWSGDPREGAQHF. V and J are TRBV30 and TRBJ1-5, with D perhaps TRBD1 (6 bases). From germline, CDR1 is GTSNPN and CDR2 SVGIG (reference sequence). The germline V and J ends were trimmed by 1 base and 11 bases, with 18 bases remaining between them. There are 14 residues in the CDR3.

The J gene is TRBJ1-2, the V gene TRBV5-5, with TRBD1 matching over 7 bases. CDR3 length equals 16 residues. With V trimmed by 1 base and J by 0 bases, 6 bases remained unmatched. Germline lookup yields CDR1 SGHKS and CDR2 YYEKEE (reference sequence). The CDR3 protein is CASSLTGTEANYGYTF. The CDR3 nucleotides are TGTGCCAGCAGCTTGACCGGGACAGAAGCTAACTATGGCTACACCTTC.

This clone was counted once. The chain uses TRBV13 and TRBJ2-1; 8 bases align to TRBD2. The CDR3 runs 17 residues. V shed 5 bases and J 0 bases; nucleotides not matched to a gene: 9. The germline CDR1 and CDR2 sequences are PRHDT and FYEKMQ (reference sequence). The DNA of the CDR3 is TGTGCCAGCAGCCCCGGGGGGGGGTTGCGCTCCTACAATGAGCAGTTCTTC. Its protein is CASSPGGGLRSYNEQFF.